This entry is about one T cell receptor (beta chain). The sample comes from a study of blood T cell repertoires in COVID-19. Study details: Researchers got acute and convalescent COVID-19 samples from the United States, Italy and Spain. T cells, B-cell-depleted T cells, or PBMCs supplied cDNA or gDNA.

In the original workflow: How many nucleated cells were present was estimated from reference gene primer amplification. Libraries were prepared by immunoSEQ multiplex PCR; TCRdb keeps only in-frame clonotypes and omits some of them. The D gene and trimming were derived from the DNA, and the V and J assignments and clone size from that table. This table holds some 200,000 clones, 80% to 85% found once. The CDR3 is 15 amino acids. V was shortened by 3 bases and J by 2 bases, with 11 bases between the two germline ends. Germline V gene lookup returns CDR1 ENHRY and CDR2 SYGVKD. In Seattle, patients joined the study during active infection and were tracked longitudinally.

What was sequenced was peripheral blood. The sequence was obtained from a woman in her seventies with COVID-19, enrolled during active disease. J is TRBJ2-1 and V is TRBV10-3; D is unclear. CDR3 sequence (DNA): TGTGCCATCAGTGAATGGGCTCCCACCTACAATGAGCAGTTCTTC. Amino acids: CAISEWAPTYNEQFF.